This paragraph reports one T cell receptor (beta chain). These data come from a study of shared T cell receptors in the human thymus. Here immunoSEQ multiplex PCR was the method, and the copy in TCRdb shows in-frame clones only, minus some. The sample has fewer than 700,000 clones, around 89% seen once. CDR1 is MGHRA, CDR2 YSYEKL, per germline. The ends lost 0 bases at V and 2 bases at J; junction bases unmatched: 3. The CDR3 runs to 16 residues. These same data were also listed under a study on human thymus T cells. That study reports: The thymus was resected at corrective cardiac surgery. Gene usage (both V and J) appeared biased in thymic and blood repertoires. Among unrelated individuals, related research reported thymic repertoires that overlapped highly.

The V gene is TRBV4-1, the J gene TRBJ2-3, with 9 bases aligning to TRBD2. This TCR was recovered from a boy younger than two with a congenital heart defect. What was sequenced was thymocytes. The CDR3 coding sequence is TGCGCCAGCAGCCAAGACCCTAGCGGGGCCACAGATACGCAGTATTTT. It yields the protein CASSQDPSGATDTQYF.